This section outlines one T cell receptor (beta chain) sequence together with its context. TCRdb's table, derived via immunoSEQ multiplex PCR, lists solely in-frame clones and lacks some. Of about 390,000 clones in the sample, about nine tenths were seen once. Noted treatment: about 20 received Ad26.COV2.S at low or high dose, single or two shots; 5 received placebo; per-sample allocation not given. Collection of the samples took place on day 63 after the first injection of vaccine or placebo. The data stem from a study of Ad26.COV2.S vaccination and SARS-CoV-2 variants. The CDR3 is 17 amino acids. Germline CDR1 reads SGHRS; CDR2 reads YFSETQ. The V end lost 0 bases, the J end lost 0 bases, and 13 bases lay between the germline ends.

This clonotype originated in a person between 18 and 65 years old who received the Ad26.COV2.S COVID-19 vaccine or a placebo. The rearrangement joins TRBV5-1 to TRBJ2-1, with a possible D match to TRBD1 (6 bases). This specimen consisted of peripheral blood, obtained in a trial of Ad26.COV2.S vaccine versus placebo. In DNA, the CDR3 is TGCGCCAGCAGCTTGGTAGGGGGACAAGTCTCCTACAATGAGCAGTTCTTC. Translated: CASSLVGGQVSYNEQFF.